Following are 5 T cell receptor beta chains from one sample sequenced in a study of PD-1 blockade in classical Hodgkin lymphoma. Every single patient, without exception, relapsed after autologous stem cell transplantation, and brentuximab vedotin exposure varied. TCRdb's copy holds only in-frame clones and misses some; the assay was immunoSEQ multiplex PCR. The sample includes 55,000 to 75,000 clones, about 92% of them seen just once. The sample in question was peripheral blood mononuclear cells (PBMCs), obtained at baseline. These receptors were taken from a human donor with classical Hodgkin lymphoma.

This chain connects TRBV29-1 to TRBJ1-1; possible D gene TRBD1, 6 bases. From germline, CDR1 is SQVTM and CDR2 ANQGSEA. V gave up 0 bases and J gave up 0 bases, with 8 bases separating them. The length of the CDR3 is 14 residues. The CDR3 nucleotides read TGCAGCGTTGAAGACAGGGGCCTGAACACTGAAGCTTTCTTT. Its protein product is CSVEDRGLNTEAFF.

CDR3 sequence (DNA): TGTGCCAGCAGCTTAGGTCCTAGCGGGAGTTTCAATGAGCAGTTCTTC. Protein: CASSLGPSGSFNEQFF. This chain joins TRBV7-3 and TRBJ2-1; the match to TRBD2 covers 10 bases. V lost 2 bases and J lost 6; bases outside the gene matches: 7. CDR3 length: 16 amino acids. Germline V lookup: CDR1 SGHTA, CDR2 FQGTGA.

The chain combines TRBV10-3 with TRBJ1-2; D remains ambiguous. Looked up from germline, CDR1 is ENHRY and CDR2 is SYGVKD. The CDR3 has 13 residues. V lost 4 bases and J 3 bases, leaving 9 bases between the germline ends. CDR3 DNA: TGTGCCATCAGTGGGGATGTTCACTATGGCTACACCTTC. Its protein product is CAISGDVHYGYTF.

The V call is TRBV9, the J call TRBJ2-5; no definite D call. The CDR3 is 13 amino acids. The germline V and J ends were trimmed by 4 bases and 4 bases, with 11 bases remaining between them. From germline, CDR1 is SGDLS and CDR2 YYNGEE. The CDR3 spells CASSPRLGETQYF. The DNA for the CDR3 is TGTGCCAGCAGCCCCCGCCTCGGAGAGACCCAGTACTTC.

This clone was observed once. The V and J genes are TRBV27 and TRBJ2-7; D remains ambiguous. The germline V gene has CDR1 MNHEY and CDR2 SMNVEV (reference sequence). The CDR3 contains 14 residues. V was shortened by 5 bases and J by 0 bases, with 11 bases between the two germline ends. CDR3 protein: CASSRSGPSYEQYF. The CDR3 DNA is TGTGCCAGCAGTCGGTCGGGTCCCTCCTACGAGCAGTACTTC.